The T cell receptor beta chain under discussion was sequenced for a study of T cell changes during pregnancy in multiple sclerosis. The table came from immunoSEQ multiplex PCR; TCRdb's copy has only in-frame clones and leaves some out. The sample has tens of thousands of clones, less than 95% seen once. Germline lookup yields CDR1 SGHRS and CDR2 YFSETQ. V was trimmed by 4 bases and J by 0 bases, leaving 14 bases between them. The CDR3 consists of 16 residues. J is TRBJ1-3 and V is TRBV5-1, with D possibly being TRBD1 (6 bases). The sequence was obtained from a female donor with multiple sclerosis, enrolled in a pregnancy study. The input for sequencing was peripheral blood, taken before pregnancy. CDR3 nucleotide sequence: TGCGCCAGCAGCCCCGAGGGGGTTTTCTCTGGAAACACCATATATTTT. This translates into CASSPEGVFSGNTIYF.